This TCR beta chain was captured by sequencing in a study of spatial heterogeneity in lung cancer. As for the study in general: Strong correlation linked TCR transcript counts in tumor regions to a T cell module score derived from matched bulk RNA-seq. Whole-study results and caveats: In tumors, expanded intratumoral alpha and beta TCR counts tracked mutation counts.

MiXCR, run by TCRdb on the 5' RACE reads, gives a single entry per CDR3 protein. Of about 18,000 distinct CDR3 sequences listed, 9.6% were seen once; the top ten hold less than 25%. The time point: sample taken at primary tumor resection. Donation came from about 72 patients with untreated early-stage non-small cell lung cancer. Extraction of whole RNA from tumor, nontumor lung or frozen PBMC preceded unsorted sequencing. There are 14 residues in the CDR3. The germline V gene encodes CDR1 SGHTA and CDR2 FQGNSA. V gave up 5 bases and J gave up 4 bases, with 14 bases separating them. As for this clonotype: Antigen unknown. As an off-target read in a library built for alpha chains, this beta chain has a frequency of little significance.

This TCR came from a female donor with early-stage non-small cell lung cancer. Material: lung tumor tissue, obtained at surgery. This chain links TRBV7-2 with TRBJ1-2; D unresolved. The CDR3 spells CASSERVSGYGYTF. As DNA, the CDR3 is TGTGCCAGCAGCGAACGGGTCAGCGGCTATGGCTACACCTTC.